The rows below give T cell receptor beta chains drawn from one sample of a study of Ad26.COV2.S vaccination and SARS-CoV-2 variants. Assay used: immunoSEQ multiplex PCR; TCRdb lists only in-frame clones, some missing. The sample consists of about 280,000 clones, around 87% of them appearing once. Sequencing was performed on peripheral blood, taken in a trial of Ad26.COV2.S vaccine versus placebo. The origin of the receptors is a person aged 18-65 years who received the Ad26.COV2.S COVID-19 vaccine or a placebo. Each CDR3 is given with its conserved first and last residue. D genes are given only for firm matches. The size field is filled for only some rows; it gives once, few, many or a size class.

D,size,J,V,CDR3,DNA
NA,NA,TRBJ2-1,TRBV23-1,CASSRPAPAYNEQFF,TGCGCCAGCAGTCGTCCGGCGCCAGCCTACAATGAGCAGTTCTTC
NA,NA,TRBJ2-7,TRBV7-6,CASSLGINRVGDEQYF,TGTGCCAGCAGCTTAGGTATCAACAGGGTAGGAGACGAGCAGTACTTC
NA,NA,TRBJ2-3,TRBV12-3/TRBV12-4,CASSPVITDTQYF,TGTGCCAGCAGCCCGGTGATCACAGATACGCAGTATTTT
NA,NA,TRBJ2-7,TRBV18,CASSLDTYEQYF,TGTGCCAGCTCACTTGACACCTACGAGCAGTACTTC
NA,NA,TRBJ2-1,TRBV2,CASSGGQRTYNEQFF,TGTGCCAGCAGTGGTGGACAGCGGACATACAATGAGCAGTTCTTC
NA,NA,TRBJ1-5,TRBV7-2,CASSLAFGAQPQHF,TGTGCCAGCAGCTTAGCGTTTGGGGCCCAGCCCCAGCATTTT
TRBD1,NA,TRBJ1-6,TRBV6-5,CASSYPPGQISPLHF,TGTGCCAGCAGTTACCCACCGGGACAGATTTCACCCCTCCACTTT
NA,NA,TRBJ1-2,TRBV6-5,CASRRDGTNYGYTF,TGTGCCAGCAGGAGGGACGGAACTAACTATGGCTACACCTTC
TRBD1,NA,TRBJ1-3,TRBV10-3,CAIRGTGVGNTIYF,TGTGCCATCAGGGGGACAGGGGTTGGAAACACCATATATTTT
NA,NA,TRBJ1-1,TRBV10-1,CASSERRTEAFF,TGCGCCAGCAGTGAGAGGAGGACTGAAGCTTTCTTT
NA,NA,TRBJ2-1,TRBV7-2,CASSNNEQFF,TGTGCCAGCAGTAACAATGAGCAGTTCTTC
NA,NA,TRBJ2-7,TRBV15,CATSKGRAYEQYF,TGTGCCACCAGCAAGGGCAGGGCCTACGAGCAGTACTTC
TRBD2,NA,TRBJ2-3,TRBV5-1,CASSLEAREPLTDTQYF,TGCGCCAGCAGCTTGGAGGCGCGGGAGCCCCTCACAGATACGCAGTATTTT
TRBD1,NA,TRBJ2-7,TRBV19,CASSIGQGSSYEQYF,TGTGCCAGTAGTATTGGACAGGGGTCCTCCTACGAGCAGTACTTC
TRBD1,NA,TRBJ1-2,TRBV6-5,CASRSGTGGYYGYTF,TGTGCCAGCAGGTCCGGGACAGGGGGCTATTATGGCTACACCTTC
NA,NA,TRBJ2-3,TRBV9,CASSVEGGSTDTQYF,TGTGCCAGCAGCGTAGAGGGGGGGAGCACAGATACGCAGTATTTT
TRBD2,NA,TRBJ2-1,TRBV6-4,CASSDSQLAGYNEQFF,TGTGCCAGCAGTGACTCGCAGCTAGCGGGCTACAATGAGCAGTTCTTC
TRBD2,NA,TRBJ2-7,TRBV4-1,CASSQGTGTSGEQYF,TGCGCCAGCAGCCAAGGCACCGGGACTAGCGGGGAGCAGTACTTC
NA,NA,TRBJ1-3,TRBV4-1,CASSQGHSGNTIYF,TGCGCCAGCAGCCAAGGACACTCTGGAAACACCATATATTTT
TRBD2,NA,TRBJ2-4,TRBV5-6,CASSLPWTPGGKNIQYF,TGTGCCAGCAGCTTGCCTTGGACCCCCGGGGGGAAAAACATTCAGTACTTC
NA,NA,TRBJ2-1,TRBV7-2,CASSPRAGLLSSYNEQFF,TGTGCCAGCAGCCCTCGTGCTGGGCTCCTCAGCTCCTACAATGAGCAGTTCTTC
NA,NA,TRBJ2-5,TRBV13,CASSLRETQYF,TGTGCCAGCAGCTTAAGAGAGACCCAGTACTTC
NA,NA,TRBJ1-1,TRBV7-8,CASSLVKNTEAFF,TGTGCCAGCAGCTTGGTTAAGAACACTGAAGCTTTCTTT
NA,NA,TRBJ1-3,TRBV18,CASSGGEAGNTIYF,TGTGCCAGCTCGGGAGGGGAGGCCGGAAACACCATATATTTT
TRBD1,NA,TRBJ1-6,TRBV30,CAWSMWRQGASNSPLHF,TGTGCCTGGAGTATGTGGAGACAGGGGGCGAGTAATTCACCCCTCCACTTT
NA,few,TRBJ2-7,TRBV19,CASSMWLNSYEQYF,TGTGCCAGTAGTATGTGGCTGAACTCCTACGAGCAGTACTTC
NA,NA,TRBJ2-2,TRBV6-5,CASSYGGLRSTGELFF,TGTGCCAGCAGTTACGGGGGGTTGAGGAGCACCGGGGAGCTGTTTTTT
NA,NA,TRBJ2-5,TRBV11-2,CASSLGRETQYF,TGTGCCAGCAGCTTAGGGCGGGAGACCCAGTACTTC
TRBD1,NA,TRBJ2-5,TRBV5-1,CASSSRTGGETQYF,TGCGCCAGCAGCTCCCGGACAGGGGGAGAGACCCAGTACTTC
NA,NA,TRBJ2-3,TRBV6-5,CASHTPGGRDTQYF,TGTGCCAGCCATACTCCTGGGGGTCGAGATACGCAGTATTTT
NA,NA,TRBJ2-6,TRBV6-4,CASSDSDGSGANVLTF,TGTGCCAGCAGTGACTCCGACGGCTCTGGGGCCAACGTCCTGACTTTC
TRBD1,NA,TRBJ1-2,TRBV19,CASSIESTGNYYGYTF,TGTGCCAGTAGTATAGAGTCGACAGGGAACTACTATGGCTACACCTTC
NA,NA,TRBJ2-1,TRBV6-6,CASSYGHPSYNEQFF,TGTGCCAGCAGTTACGGCCACCCCTCCTACAATGAGCAGTTCTTC
NA,NA,TRBJ1-1,TRBV12-3/TRBV12-4,CASSLGSEAFF,TGTGCCAGCAGTTTGGGGTCTGAAGCTTTCTTT